Shown below are 28 T cell receptor beta chains from a single sample sequenced in a study of shared clonotypes between healthy human individuals. Here immunoSEQ multiplex PCR was the method, and the copy in TCRdb shows in-frame clones only, minus some. This table holds around 320,000 clones, around 86% found once. The sample comprised memory CD8+ T cells sorted from blood. Subset meaning: CD45RO+ cells pooled with CCR7-negative TemRA cells. Receptors were obtained from a young man in good health.

This chain joins TRBV29-1 and TRBJ1-1; D remains ambiguous. The V end was cut by 5 bases, the J end by 0 bases, with 4 bases between. The CDR3 has 11 amino acids. The V gene's germline CDR1 is SQVTM and CDR2 ANQGSEA. This CDR3 is CSVSLNTEAFF. The DNA for the CDR3 is TGCAGCGTTTCCCTGAACACTGAAGCTTTCTTT.

V is TRBV6-1 and J is TRBJ2-7; TRBD1 is a possible D gene (6 bases). The CDR3 loop spans 13 amino acids. Trimming shortened V by 11 bases and J by 5 bases, and 19 bases separated the two germline ends. The germline gives CDR1 MNHNS, CDR2 SASEGT. The CDR3 protein is CAARTQPGDEQYF. In DNA, the CDR3 is TGTGCCGCAAGGACCCAACCAGGGGACGAGCAGTACTTC.

A remark on this clone: A read error may explain this, as a much larger clone is one base away. Other DNA sequences in the sample encode the same CDR3. This chain links TRBV27 with TRBJ2-3; D remains ambiguous. V lost 2 bases and J lost 1, with 4 bases in between. Germline CDR1 is MNHEY and CDR2 is SMNVEV (reference sequence). This CDR3 comprises 13 residues. CDR3 sequence reads: CASSLGGTDTQYF. CDR3 DNA sequence: TGTGCCAGCAGTTTAGGGGGCACAGATACGCAGTATTTT.

This clone was seen just once. The J gene is TRBJ1-5, the V gene TRBV6-1; TRBD1 matches at 9 bases. This CDR3 spans 15 amino acids. Per germline, CDR1 MNHNS and CDR2 SASEGT. Unmatched junction bases numbered 6, after V lost 3 bases and J lost 6 bases. The CDR3 DNA is TGTGCCAGCAGTGAGCTGACAGGGGGGAGTCAGCCCCAGCATTTT. Protein: CASSELTGGSQPQHF.

The J gene is TRBJ2-1, the V gene TRBV30; no definite D call. This CDR3 is built from 11 residues. Germline lookup yields CDR1 GTSNPN and CDR2 SVGIG (reference sequence). Between the trimmed V and J ends, which lost 5 bases and 4 bases, there was a span of 6 bases. The chain's CDR3 is CAWADYNEQFF. CDR3 DNA sequence: TGTGCCTGGGCGGATTACAATGAGCAGTTCTTC. Looking up the rest from reference TRBV30 and TRBJ2-1 gives the full variable domain: SQTIHQWPATLVQPVGSPLSLECTVEGTSNPNLYWYRQAAGRGLQLLFYSVGIGQISSEVPQNLSASRPQDRQFILSSKKLLLSDSGFYLCAWADYNEQFFGPGTRLTVL.

The chain employs TRBV19 and TRBJ2-5, with 10 nucleotides matching TRBD2. The V gene's germline CDR1 is LNHDA and CDR2 SQIVND (reference sequence). Unmatched junction bases numbered 6, after V lost 3 bases and J lost 5 bases. The CDR3 totals 15 residues. The CDR3 DNA follows: TGTGCCAGTAGTATTGGGGGACTAGCGTGGGAGACCCAGTACTTC. Encoded protein: CASSIGGLAWETQYF.

V and J are TRBV7-2 and TRBJ1-3; D gene uncertain. Trimming removed 5 bases at V and 0 bases at J, with 17 bases between. Germline lookup yields CDR1 SGHTA and CDR2 FQGNSA. The CDR3 extends over 17 amino acids. CDR3 amino acids: CASSPRSRTSSGNTIYF. The CDR3 DNA reads as TGTGCCAGCAGCCCTAGGTCACGAACCTCCTCTGGAAACACCATATATTTT.

The CDR3 spells CASSVDAGVWRYNEQFF. CDR3 nucleotides: TGTGCCAGCAGCGTAGATGCCGGGGTTTGGCGGTACAATGAGCAGTTCTTC. The gene calls are TRBV9 and TRBJ2-1, with D perhaps matching TRBD2 (5 bases). This CDR3 contains 17 residues. Trimming removed 0 bases from V and 4 bases from J, with 17 bases in between. CDR1 is SGDLS, CDR2 YYNGEE, per germline.

The CDR3 DNA sequence: TGTGCCAGCAGTTACTTTGGGTGGGAGACCCAGTACTTC. It codes for CASSYFGWETQYF. The gene calls are TRBV6-5 and TRBJ2-5, with D uncertain. The germline V gene has CDR1 MNHEY and CDR2 SVGAGI. V gave up 1 base and J gave up 5 bases, with 8 bases separating them. The length of the CDR3 is 13 residues.

CDR3: CASSSSTSGGYNEQFF. The CDR3 nucleotides are TGTGCCAGCAGTTCCTCTACTAGCGGGGGGTACAATGAGCAGTTCTTC. This rearrangement joins TRBV28 to TRBJ2-1, with TRBD2 matching over 12 bases. This CDR3 is built from 16 residues. Losses at the gene ends were 4 bases for V and 4 bases for J; bases not matched to a gene: 5. Germline loops: CDR1 MDHEN, CDR2 SYDVKM.

The chain recombines TRBV11-2 with TRBJ1-6, with D perhaps TRBD1 (5 bases). The germline V gene has CDR1 SGHAT and CDR2 FQNNGV. The length of the CDR3 is 15 residues. Trimming took 3 bases from V and 11 from J, leaving 17 bases between them. The CDR3: CASSLVGGSGAPLHF. The DNA for the CDR3 is TGTGCCAGCAGCTTGGTCGGGGGATCTGGGGCACCCCTCCACTTT.

Only a few counts were recorded for this clone. The genes are TRBV30 and TRBJ2-1; perhaps TRBD2 as D (6 bases). The V end was cut by 5 bases, the J end by 2 bases, with 16 bases between. This CDR3 has 15 amino acids. Germline V gene data show CDR1 as GTSNPN and CDR2 as SVGIG (reference sequence). CDR3 nucleotides: TGTGCCTGGGGCCGAGTAGCGGACACCTACAATGAGCAGTTCTTC. Its protein is CAWGRVADTYNEQFF.

The rearrangement joins TRBV13 to TRBJ2-5; D remains unclear. V was cut by 4 bases and J by 4 bases, with 7 bases left in between. CDR1 is PRHDT, CDR2 FYEKMQ, per germline (reference sequence). CDR3 size: 12 residues. The CDR3 loop is CASSYLGETQYF. CDR3 DNA sequence: TGTGCCAGCAGCTACCTAGGAGAGACCCAGTACTTC. The variable domain in full, with the rest retrieved from reference TRBV13 and TRBJ2-5, is AAGVIQSPRHLIKEKRETATLKCYPIPRHDTVYWYQQGPGQDPQFLISFYEKMQSDKGSIPDRFSAQQFSDYHSELNMSSLELGDSALYFCASSYLGETQYFGPGTRLLVL.

This chain uses TRBV6-1 with TRBJ2-7, with D possibly being TRBD2 (5 bases). CDR1 and CDR2 from the germline V gene are MNHNS and SASEGT. The CDR3 runs to 14 residues. V lost 4 bases, J lost 2 bases, and 12 bases lay in between. CDR3 sequence reads: CASSVDMGAYEQYF. CDR3 nucleotides: TGTGCCAGCAGTGTTGACATGGGAGCCTACGAGCAGTACTTC.

The chain has TRBV6-1 and TRBJ1-1, with unresolved D. The V gene's germline CDR1 is MNHNS and CDR2 SASEGT. The CDR3 consists of 15 residues. Trimming pared 2 bases from V and 0 bases from J, leaving 10 bases between. The CDR3 spells CASSELGYMNTEAFF. The CDR3 DNA reads as TGTGCCAGCAGTGAATTAGGTTACATGAACACTGAAGCTTTCTTT.

This chain connects TRBV1 to TRBJ2-1; the D segment call TRBD2 is taken from the table without a DNA check. TRBV1 is listed as a pseudogene. The length of the CDR3 is 17 residues. Written as DNA, the CDR3 is TGCACCAGCAGCCACAACGAGGCTAGCGGGACCAACAATGAGCAGTTCTTC. This encodes CTSSHNEASGTNNEQFF.

This clone was seen only a few times. This chain links TRBV27 with TRBJ1-1; no clear D gene. The ends were cut back, 1 base at V and 0 bases at J, with 3 bases in the middle. Germline V gives CDR1 MNHEY, CDR2 SMNVEV (reference sequence). This CDR3 region has 13 residues. Written as DNA, the CDR3 is TGTGCCAGCAGTTTATACCTGAACACTGAAGCTTTCTTT. It codes for CASSLYLNTEAFF.

This clone showed up just once. The gene calls are TRBV13 and TRBJ1-6, with TRBD1 matching 7 bases. CDR3 length: 17 residues. Germline assignment: CDR1 PRHDT and CDR2 FYEKMQ (reference sequence). The V gene end was trimmed by 4 bases and the J gene end by 6 bases; junction bases not matched to a gene: 12. CDR3 residues: CASSSPSDRLINSPLHF. The CDR3 DNA sequence: TGTGCCAGCAGCTCACCCTCGGACAGGCTGATTAATTCACCCCTCCACTTT.

The chain is built from TRBV28 and TRBJ2-7; D gene unclear. The CDR3 contains 13 residues. Trimming took 7 bases from V and 2 from J, leaving 12 bases between them. CDR1 is MDHEN and CDR2 is SYDVKM in the germline V gene. CDR3 coding DNA: TGTGCCAGCACTTCGCCTATAACCTACGAGCAGTACTTC. Amino acids: CASTSPITYEQYF.

The V gene is TRBV25-1, the J gene TRBJ2-3; 8 bases align to TRBD2. From germline, CDR1 is MGHDK and CDR2 SYGVNS. This CDR3 has 16 residues. Losses at the gene ends were 2 bases for V and 6 bases for J; bases not matched to a gene: 10. Here the CDR3 DNA reads TGTGCCAGCAGTGAAGAGTCTAGCGGGCCCGGGGATACGCAGTATTTT. It specifies CASSEESSGPGDTQYF.

V and J are TRBV4-1 and TRBJ2-5; D is unresolved. V lost 0 bases, J lost 7 bases, and 6 bases lay in between. Germline assignment: CDR1 MGHRA and CDR2 YSYEKL. The CDR3 consists of 12 residues. CDR3 amino acids: CASSQDGLTQYF. In nucleotides, the CDR3 is TGCGCCAGCAGCCAAGATGGGTTGACCCAGTACTTC.

This chain uses TRBV30 with TRBJ2-7, with 11 bases matching TRBD1. Germline V lookup: CDR1 GTSNPN, CDR2 SVGIG (reference sequence). Losses at the gene ends were 5 bases for V and 5 bases for J; bases not matched to a gene: 2. The CDR3 is 12 residues long. CDR3 nucleotide sequence: TGTGCCTGGGGACAGGGGGCCAACGAGCAGTACTTC. This translates into CAWGQGANEQYF.

This chain joins TRBV10-3 and TRBJ2-6; unclear D gene. There are 17 residues in the CDR3. Trimming removed 5 bases at V and 5 bases at J, with 19 bases between. From germline, CDR1 is ENHRY and CDR2 SYGVKD. The CDR3 loop reads CAISYSQIQSRANVLTF. The CDR3 nucleotides read TGTGCCATCAGTTACAGTCAGATACAAAGTCGGGCCAACGTCCTGACTTTC.

The gene calls are TRBV28 and TRBJ1-5, with TRBD1 as a possible D gene (5 bases). V lost 8 bases, J lost 10 bases, and 21 bases lay in between. The V gene's germline CDR1 is MDHEN and CDR2 SYDVKM. The CDR3 is 14 residues long. CDR3 sequence reads: CASRDGAPRHPQHF. The CDR3 DNA reads TGTGCCAGCCGAGACGGGGCCCCCCGACACCCCCAGCATTTT. The whole variable domain, remainder taken from reference TRBV28 and TRBJ1-5, is DVKVTQSSRYLVKRTGEKVFLECVQDMDHENMFWYRQDPGLGLRLIYFSYDVKMKEKGDIPEGYSVSREKKERFSLILESASTNQTSMYLCASRDGAPRHPQHFGDGTRLSIL.

V gene TRBV4-3 combines with J gene TRBJ1-2, with TRBD1 identical over 8 bases. Germline V CDR1 and CDR2: LGHNA, YSLEER. V lost 0 bases and J lost 4; bases outside the gene matches: 16. There are 19 residues in the CDR3. CDR3: CASSQDRIDRTGRFYGYTF. The CDR3 DNA is TGCGCCAGCAGCCAAGACAGAATAGATCGGACAGGGCGATTCTATGGCTACACCTTC.

This clone appeared a single time. This chain links TRBV11-2 with TRBJ2-7; no clear D gene. The CDR3 extends over 16 amino acids. Trimming took off 1 base at V and 4 bases at J, with 17 bases between the two ends. Germline assignment: CDR1 SGHAT and CDR2 FQNNGV. The CDR3 DNA is TGTGCCAGCAGCTTAGTAAAGGAGAGTTGGATTTACGAGCAGTACTTC. It yields the protein CASSLVKESWIYEQYF.

This chain uses TRBV11-2 with TRBJ1-1; 7 nucleotides match TRBD1. V lost 5 bases and J lost 7; bases outside the gene matches: 7. Germline V gene lookup returns CDR1 SGHAT and CDR2 FQNNGV. The CDR3 covers 13 residues. CDR3 sequence: CASSQGQTFEAFF. The CDR3 DNA reads as TGTGCCAGCAGCCAGGGACAGACCTTTGAAGCTTTCTTT.

The rearrangement uses TRBV27 and TRBJ2-7; a weak D match, TRBD2 (6 bases). The germline V gene encodes CDR1 MNHEY and CDR2 SMNVEV (reference sequence). V lost 3 bases to trimming and J lost 2 bases, with 14 bases between them. There are 15 residues in the CDR3. CDR3 loop: CASSFSSGGAYEQYF. The DNA of the CDR3 is TGTGCCAGCAGTTTCTCCTCTGGAGGGGCCTACGAGCAGTACTTC.